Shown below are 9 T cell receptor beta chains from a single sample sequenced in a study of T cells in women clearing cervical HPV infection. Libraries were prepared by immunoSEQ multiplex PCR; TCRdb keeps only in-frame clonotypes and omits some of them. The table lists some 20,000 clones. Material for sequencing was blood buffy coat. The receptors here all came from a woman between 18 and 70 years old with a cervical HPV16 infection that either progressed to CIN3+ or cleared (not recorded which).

The CDR3 sequence: CASSLGPGQGTYEQYF. The CDR3 bases that were read are TGCGCCAGCAGCTTGGGGCCGGGACAGGGAACCTACGAG. The chain combines TRBV5-1 with TRBJ2-7, with 9 positions matching TRBD1. Sequencing ends 3 residues short of the CDR3 end; the germline J gene provides the rest. This CDR3 comprises 16 residues. Losses at the gene ends were 0 bases for V and 2 bases for J; bases not matched to a gene: 6. Germline CDR1 and CDR2: SGHRS and YFSETQ.

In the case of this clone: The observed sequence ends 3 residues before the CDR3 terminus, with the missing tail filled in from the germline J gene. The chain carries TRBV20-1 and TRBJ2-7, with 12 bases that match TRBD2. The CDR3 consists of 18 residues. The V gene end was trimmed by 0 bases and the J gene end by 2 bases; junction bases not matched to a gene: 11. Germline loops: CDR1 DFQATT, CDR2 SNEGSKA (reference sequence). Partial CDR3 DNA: TGCAGTGCTAGAGAAAGTCTTGGGACTAGCGGGCGCCCCTACGAG. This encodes CSARESLGTSGRPYE. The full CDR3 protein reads CSARESLGTSGRPYEQYF.

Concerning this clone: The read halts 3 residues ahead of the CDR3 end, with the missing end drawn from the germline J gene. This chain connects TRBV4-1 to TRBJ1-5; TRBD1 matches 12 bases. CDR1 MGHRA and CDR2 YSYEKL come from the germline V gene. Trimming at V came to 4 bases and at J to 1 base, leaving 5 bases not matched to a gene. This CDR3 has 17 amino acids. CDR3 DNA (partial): TGCGCCAGCAGCCCGGGACAGGGGGCGATCAGCAATCAGCCC. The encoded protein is CASSPGQGAISNQP. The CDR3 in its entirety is CASSPGQGAISNQPQHF.

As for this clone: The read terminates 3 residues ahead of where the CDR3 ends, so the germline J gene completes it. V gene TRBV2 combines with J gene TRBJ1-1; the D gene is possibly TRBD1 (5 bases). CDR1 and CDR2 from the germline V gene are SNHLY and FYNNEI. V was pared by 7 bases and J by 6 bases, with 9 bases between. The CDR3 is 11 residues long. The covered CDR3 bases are TGTGCCAGCAAAGGGGCCTCTGAA. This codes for CASKGASE. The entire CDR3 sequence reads CASKGASEAFF.

The covered CDR3 bases are TGTGCCAGCGCGGGACAGGGGCAAGAGACC. Its protein is CASAGQGQET. The complete CDR3 sequence is CASAGQGQETQYF. The chain links TRBV7-2 to TRBJ2-5; 10 bases fit TRBD1. The sequence runs out 3 residues before the end of the CDR3; the remainder is reconstructed from the germline J gene. The CDR3 runs 13 residues. The ends lost 8 bases at V and 2 bases at J; junction bases unmatched: 2. Germline V gives CDR1 SGHTA, CDR2 FQGNSA. Combining the CDR3 with reference TRBV7-2 and TRBJ2-5 gives the whole variable domain GAGVSQSPSNKVTEKGKDVELRCDPISGHTALYWYRQSLGQGLEFLIYFQGNSAPDKSGLPSDRFSAERTGGSVSTLTIQRTQQEDSAVYLCASAGQGQETQYFGPGTRLLVL.

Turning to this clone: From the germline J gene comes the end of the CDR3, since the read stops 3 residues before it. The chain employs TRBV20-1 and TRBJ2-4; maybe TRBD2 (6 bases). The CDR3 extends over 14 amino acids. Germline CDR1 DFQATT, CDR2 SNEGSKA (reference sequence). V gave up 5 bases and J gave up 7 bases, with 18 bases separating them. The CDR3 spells CSAEPRGRRNIQYF. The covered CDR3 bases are TGCAGTGCTGAACCTCGGGGGAGGAGGAACATT.

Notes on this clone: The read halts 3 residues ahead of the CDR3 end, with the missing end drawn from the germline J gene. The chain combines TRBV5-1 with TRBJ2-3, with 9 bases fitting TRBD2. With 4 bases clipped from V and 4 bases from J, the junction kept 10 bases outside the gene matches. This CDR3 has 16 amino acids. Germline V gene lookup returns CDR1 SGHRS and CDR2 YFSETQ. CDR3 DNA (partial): TGCGCCAGCAGCACCGGCCTAGCGGGGCCGGCAGATACG. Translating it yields CASSTGLAGPADT. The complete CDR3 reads CASSTGLAGPADTQYF.

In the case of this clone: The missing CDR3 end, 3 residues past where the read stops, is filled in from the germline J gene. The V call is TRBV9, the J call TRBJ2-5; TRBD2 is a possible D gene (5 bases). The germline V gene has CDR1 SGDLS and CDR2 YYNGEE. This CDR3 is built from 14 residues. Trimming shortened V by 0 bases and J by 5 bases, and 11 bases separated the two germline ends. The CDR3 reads CASSVAGISETQYF. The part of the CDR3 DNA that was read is TGTGCCAGCAGCGTAGCGGGGATTAGTGAGACC.

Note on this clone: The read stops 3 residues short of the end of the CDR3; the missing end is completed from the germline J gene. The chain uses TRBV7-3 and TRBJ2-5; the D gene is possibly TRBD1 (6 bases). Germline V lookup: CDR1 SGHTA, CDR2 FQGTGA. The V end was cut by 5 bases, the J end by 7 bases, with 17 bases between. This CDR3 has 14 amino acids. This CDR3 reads CASSPTTGSGTQYF. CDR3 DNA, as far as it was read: TGTGCCAGCAGCCCGACTACAGGGAGCGGGACC.